This record concerns one T cell receptor (beta chain) sequence. This specimen comes from a study of blood T cell repertoires in COVID-19. V lost 4 bases to trimming and J lost 6 bases; unmatched junction nucleotides: 3. The germline V gene encodes CDR1 MDHEN and CDR2 SYDVKM. This CDR3 is built from 13 residues. The protocol was immunoSEQ multiplex PCR, while the TCRdb copy is restricted to in-frame clones and leaves out a portion. The data hold about 39,000 clones, with approximately 90% observed a single time. The material sequenced was peripheral blood. The sequence was obtained from a man aged 55 to 69 with acute or convalescent COVID-19. J is TRBJ2-1 and V is TRBV28, with 7 bases matching TRBD2. The CDR3, as DNA: TGTGCCAGCAGTTCGCCGGGAGGCAATGAGCAGTTCTTC. As protein: CASSSPGGNEQFF.